This TCR beta chain was captured by sequencing in a study of blood T cell repertoires in COVID-19. Study at large: The United States, Italy and Spain provided the acute and convalescent COVID-19 samples.

The Seattle patients, enrolled during active infection, were followed longitudinally. This clone was found once. Trimming removed 4 bases from V and 1 base from J, with 11 bases in between. CDR1 and CDR2 from the germline V gene are SGHRS and YFSETQ. The CDR3 is made up of 14 amino acids. Here immunoSEQ multiplex PCR was the method, and the copy in TCRdb shows in-frame clones only, minus some. There are around 370,000 clones in the sample; around 87% occur only once, and around 6% lies in the top ten. The sample consisted of peripheral blood. The chain links TRBV5-1 to TRBJ1-1, with D possibly TRBD1 on 6 matching bases. The TCR was taken from a woman aged 45-59 years with COVID-19, enrolled during active disease. The CDR3 DNA reads as TGCGCCAGCAGCGGGCCGGGACAGAACACTGAAGCTTTCTTT. Translating gives CASSGPGQNTEAFF.